The clone carrying this T cell receptor (beta chain) was counted ten times or more. Its antigen remains unknown. The source of the sample is a study of response to subunit inactivated influenza vaccine. General study results and limits: Authors proposed each seasonal influenza vaccination draws in few new T cells.

One entry per CDR3 protein results from TCRdb running MiXCR on the RT-PCR reads. The sample has a few hundred thousand distinct CDR3 sequences, approximately 7.7% seen once. Sequenced here: PBMCs from blood, sampled approximately 25 months after vaccination. This clonotype was obtained from a man between 50 and 70 years old who received an inactivated influenza vaccine.

CDR3 sequence reads: CASSVGPLDGAYEQYF. The CDR3 DNA follows: TGTGCCAGCAGTGTGGGACCATTGGATGGGGCCTACGAGCAGTACTTC. This chain joins TRBV6-1 and TRBJ2-7; D may correspond to TRBD1 or TRBD2 (5 bases each). This CDR3 is built from 16 residues. With 4 bases removed from V and 2 bases from J, the gap between germline ends came to 18 bases. CDR1 is MNHNS, CDR2 SASEGT, per germline.